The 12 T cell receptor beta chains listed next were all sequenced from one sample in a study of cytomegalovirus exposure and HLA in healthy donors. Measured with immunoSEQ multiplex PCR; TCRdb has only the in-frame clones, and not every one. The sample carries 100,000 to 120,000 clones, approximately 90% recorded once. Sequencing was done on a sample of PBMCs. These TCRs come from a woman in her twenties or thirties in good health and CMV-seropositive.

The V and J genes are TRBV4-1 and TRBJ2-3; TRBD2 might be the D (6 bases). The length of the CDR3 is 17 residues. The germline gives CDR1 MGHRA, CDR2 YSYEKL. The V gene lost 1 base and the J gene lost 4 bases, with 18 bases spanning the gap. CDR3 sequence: CASSQARRETLADTQYF. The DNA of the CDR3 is TGCGCCAGCAGCCAAGCCAGACGGGAGACACTTGCAGATACGCAGTATTTT.

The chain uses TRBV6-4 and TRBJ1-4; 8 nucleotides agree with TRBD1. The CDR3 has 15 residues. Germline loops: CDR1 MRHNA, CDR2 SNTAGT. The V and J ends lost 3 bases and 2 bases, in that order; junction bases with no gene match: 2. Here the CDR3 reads CASSETGGTNEKLFF. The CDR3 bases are TGTGCCAGCAGTGAAACAGGGGGGACTAATGAAAAACTGTTTTTT.

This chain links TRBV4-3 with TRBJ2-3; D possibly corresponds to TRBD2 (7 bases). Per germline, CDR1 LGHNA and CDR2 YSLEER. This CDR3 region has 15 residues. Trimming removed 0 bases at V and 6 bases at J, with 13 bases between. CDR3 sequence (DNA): TGCGCCAGCAGCCAAGAGGGGGGGCCGGCGGATACGCAGTATTTT. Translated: CASSQEGGPADTQYF.

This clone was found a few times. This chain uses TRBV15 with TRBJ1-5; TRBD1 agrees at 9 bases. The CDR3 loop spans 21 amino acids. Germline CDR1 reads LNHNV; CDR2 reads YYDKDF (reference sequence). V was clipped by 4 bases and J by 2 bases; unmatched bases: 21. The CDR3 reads CATSTHGAGQGARRGNQPQHF. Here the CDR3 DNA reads TGTGCCACCAGCACCCACGGCGCGGGACAGGGCGCCCGTAGGGGCAATCAGCCCCAGCATTTT.

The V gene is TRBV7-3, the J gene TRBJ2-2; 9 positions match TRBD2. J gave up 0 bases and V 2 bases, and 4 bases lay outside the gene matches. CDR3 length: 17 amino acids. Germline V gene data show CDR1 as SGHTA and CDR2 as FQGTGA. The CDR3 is CASSLLAGIANTGELFF. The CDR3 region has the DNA TGTGCCAGCAGCTTACTAGCGGGGATTGCGAACACCGGGGAGCTGTTTTTT.

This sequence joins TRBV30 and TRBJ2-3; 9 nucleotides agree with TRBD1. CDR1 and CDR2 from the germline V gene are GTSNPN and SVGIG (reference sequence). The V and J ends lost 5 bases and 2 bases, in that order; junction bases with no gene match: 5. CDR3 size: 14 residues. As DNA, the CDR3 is TGTGCCTGGGCGGGACAGGGCCTCACAGATACGCAGTATTTT. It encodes CAWAGQGLTDTQYF.

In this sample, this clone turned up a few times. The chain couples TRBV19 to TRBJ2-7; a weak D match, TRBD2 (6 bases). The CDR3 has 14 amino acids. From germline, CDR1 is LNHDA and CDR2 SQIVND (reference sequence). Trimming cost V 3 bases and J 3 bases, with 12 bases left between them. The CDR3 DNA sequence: TGTGCCAGTAGTATTCGGGCGGGATACTACGAGCAGTACTTC. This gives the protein CASSIRAGYYEQYF.

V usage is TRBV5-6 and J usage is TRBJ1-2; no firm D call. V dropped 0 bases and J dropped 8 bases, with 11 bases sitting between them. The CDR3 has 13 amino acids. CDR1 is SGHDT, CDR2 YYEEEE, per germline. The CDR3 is CASSLGALRGYTF. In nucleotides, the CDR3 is TGTGCCAGCAGCTTGGGGGCTTTAAGAGGCTACACCTTC.

The CDR3 bases are TGCGCCAGCAGCCAAGACTTATACAATGAGCAGTTCTTC. Amino acids: CASSQDLYNEQFF. V gene TRBV4-3 combines with J gene TRBJ2-1; D is ambiguous. The CDR3 contains 13 residues. V was pared by 0 bases and J by 4 bases, with 4 bases between. Germline lookup yields CDR1 LGHNA and CDR2 YSLEER.

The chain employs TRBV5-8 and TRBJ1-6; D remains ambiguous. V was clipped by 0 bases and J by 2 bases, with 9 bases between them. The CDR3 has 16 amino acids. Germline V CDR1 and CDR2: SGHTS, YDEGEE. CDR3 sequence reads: CASSLDEGPYNSPLHF. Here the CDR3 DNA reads TGTGCCAGCAGCTTGGATGAGGGTCCCTATAATTCACCCCTCCACTTT.

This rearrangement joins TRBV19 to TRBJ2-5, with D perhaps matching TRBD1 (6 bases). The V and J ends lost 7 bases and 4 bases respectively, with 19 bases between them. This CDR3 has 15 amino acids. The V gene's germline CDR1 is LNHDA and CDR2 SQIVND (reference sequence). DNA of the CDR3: TGTGCCAGTACTCGCCAAAAGGGGGTTCGAGAGACCCAGTACTTC. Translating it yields CASTRQKGVRETQYF.

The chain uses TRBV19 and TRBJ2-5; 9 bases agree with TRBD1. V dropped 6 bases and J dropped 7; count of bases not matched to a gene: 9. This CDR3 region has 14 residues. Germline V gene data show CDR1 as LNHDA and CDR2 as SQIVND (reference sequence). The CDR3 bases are TGTGCCAGTAGACCCGGGACAGGGCAGGGGACCCAGTACTTC. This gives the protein CASRPGTGQGTQYF.